The 8 T cell receptor beta chains in this list originate from one sample, sequenced in a study of T cell responses to AZD1222 COVID-19 vaccine. Clones were read by immunoSEQ multiplex PCR, and TCRdb kept only the in-frame ones, dropping some. The sample has roughly 150,000 clones; 84% are singletons. The starting material was peripheral blood, obtained on day 0 of AZD1222 vaccination. The receptors originated from an adult in good health.

This rearrangement joins TRBV28 to TRBJ2-1; 8 bases line up with TRBD1. This CDR3 has 15 residues. V lost 5 bases, J lost 3 bases, and 6 bases stayed unmatched. Germline lookup yields CDR1 MDHEN and CDR2 SYDVKM. The CDR3 protein is CASSPQTGVYNEQFF. CDR3 bases: TGTGCCAGCAGTCCACAGACAGGGGTCTACAATGAGCAGTTCTTC.

The chain recombines TRBV28 with TRBJ2-7, with TRBD1 matching 8 bases. Unmatched junction bases numbered 17, after V lost 6 bases and J lost 4 bases. The CDR3 length is 17 residues. Germline-derived CDR1 and CDR2 are MDHEN and SYDVKM. CDR3 nucleotides: TGTGCCAGCAGCTCAACCCGGACAGGGAGGTTTTGGTACGAGCAGTACTTC. Translation gives CASSSTRTGRFWYEQYF.

The sample holds one count of this clone. The chain carries TRBV18 and TRBJ2-3; D gene ambiguous. From germline, CDR1 is KGHSH and CDR2 LQKENI. V was shortened by 3 bases and J by 3 bases, with 4 bases between the two germline ends. The CDR3 contains 12 residues. The CDR3 region has the DNA TGTGCCAGCTCACCCTTTACAGATACGCAGTATTTT. Translating gives CASSPFTDTQYF.

This clone was recorded a few times. The V call is TRBV2, the J call TRBJ1-6; 7 nucleotides agree with TRBD1. V lost 6 bases and J lost 8; bases outside the gene matches: 4. This CDR3 has 13 amino acids. Germline-derived CDR1 and CDR2 are SNHLY and FYNNEI. The CDR3 loop reads CASSGQVHSPLHF. In DNA, the CDR3 is TGTGCCAGCAGCGGACAGGTGCATTCACCCCTCCACTTT. The variable domain in full, completed from reference TRBV2 and TRBJ1-6, reads EPEVTQTPSHQVTQMGQEVILRCVPISNHLYFYWYRQILGQKVEFLVSFYNNEISEKSEIFDDQFSVERPDGSNFTLKIRSTKLEDSAMYFCASSGQVHSPLHFGNGTRLTVT.

The V gene is TRBV3-1 (or the pseudogene TRBV3-2), the J gene TRBJ2-5; D is perhaps TRBD2 (6 bases). The CDR3 consists of 19 residues. Germline V gives CDR1 LGHDT, CDR2 YNNKEL (reference sequence). V shed 2 bases and J shed 1 base, with 23 bases lying between them. The chain's CDR3 is CASSQLAQTGWRGQETQYF. The DNA for the CDR3 is TGTGCCAGCAGCCAACTAGCCCAAACGGGGTGGCGGGGCCAAGAGACCCAGTACTTC.

This clone was counted a single time. The chain is built from TRBV28 and TRBJ1-5; D call uncertain. The V end lost 3 bases, the J end lost 5 bases, and 5 bases lay between the germline ends. The CDR3 has 12 residues. Per germline, CDR1 MDHEN and CDR2 SYDVKM. The chain's CDR3 is CASSFADQPQHF. In DNA, the CDR3 is TGTGCCAGCAGTTTCGCCGATCAGCCCCAGCATTTT.

In its sample, this clone was seen once. This chain joins TRBV5-1 and TRBJ1-6; D is uncertain. The germline gives CDR1 SGHRS, CDR2 YFSETQ. Trimming left V 1 base short and J 7 bases short, with 9 bases between. This CDR3 region has 14 residues. In DNA, the CDR3 is TGCGCCAGCAGCTTGAACACGCCAAATTCACCCCTCCACTTT. Translation gives CASSLNTPNSPLHF.

The chain couples TRBV28 to TRBJ1-2, with D perhaps matching TRBD1 (6 bases). The CDR3 runs 13 residues. Germline V gene data show CDR1 as MDHEN and CDR2 as SYDVKM. V was clipped by 6 bases and J by 5 bases, with 13 bases between them. The CDR3 bases are TGTGCCAGCAGCCCCGGACAGACATATGGCTACACCTTC. It encodes CASSPGQTYGYTF.